These 17 T cell receptor beta chains came from one sample sequenced in a study of shared clonotypes between healthy human individuals. Assay used: immunoSEQ multiplex PCR; TCRdb lists only in-frame clones, some missing. Among about 670,000 clones listed, roughly 78% were seen once. Sequences were obtained from memory CD4+ T cells sorted from blood. Stated subset: CD45RA-negative fraction. Every receptor here comes from a woman aged 25-40 years in good health.

The rearrangement joins TRBV5-5 to TRBJ2-2; D uncertain. The V end was cut by 1 base, the J end by 3 bases, with 10 bases between. Germline V lookup: CDR1 SGHKS, CDR2 YYEKEE (reference sequence). CDR3 length equals 15 residues. The CDR3 loop reads CASSLLGVDTGELFF. The CDR3, as DNA: TGTGCCAGCAGCTTGTTGGGCGTCGACACCGGGGAGCTGTTTTTT.

In this sample, this clone turned up once. In DNA form, the CDR3 reads TGTGCCAGCAGCTTTGACGGGACAATTAGCACAGATACGCAGTATTTT. This codes for CASSFDGTISTDTQYF. The chain employs TRBV7-9 and TRBJ2-3; D is perhaps TRBD1 (6 bases). The CDR3 is made up of 16 amino acids. Germline CDR1 reads SEHNR; CDR2 reads FQNEAQ (reference sequence). The V gene lost 3 bases and the J gene lost 0 bases, with 13 bases spanning the gap.

The chain links TRBV11-3 to TRBJ2-3; 7 bases map to TRBD1. Germline CDR1 reads SGHNT; CDR2 reads YENEEA. This CDR3 region has 15 residues. V shed 4 bases and J 3 bases; nucleotides not matched to a gene: 7. Here the CDR3 reads CASSSRGRGTDTQYF. CDR3 coding DNA: TGTGCCAGCAGCTCGAGGGGGCGAGGGACAGATACGCAGTATTTT.

The V gene is TRBV13, the J gene TRBJ1-1; TRBD1 is a possible D gene (6 bases). Germline-derived CDR1 and CDR2 are PRHDT and FYEKMQ (reference sequence). V shed 1 base and J shed 4 bases, with 10 bases lying between them. The CDR3 is 14 amino acids. The CDR3 bases are TGTGCCAGCAGCTTAGACAGGGCTGGCACTGAAGCTTTCTTT. Its protein is CASSLDRAGTEAFF.

In this sample, this clone turned up a few times. J is TRBJ2-6 and V is TRBV7-6, with no clear D. V lost 2 bases and J 4 bases, leaving 9 bases between the germline ends. This CDR3 has 15 amino acids. Per germline, CDR1 SGHVS and CDR2 FNYEAQ. The CDR3 region has the DNA TGTGCCAGCAGCTTAACCCCCACGGGGGCCAACGTCCTGACTTTC. Translated, it gives CASSLTPTGANVLTF.

The rearrangement uses TRBV2 and TRBJ1-5; 10 bases match TRBD1. Germline V gene lookup returns CDR1 SNHLY and CDR2 FYNNEI. The CDR3 runs 17 residues. With 10 bases clipped from V and 0 bases from J, the junction kept 12 bases outside the gene matches. CDR3 nucleotide sequence: TGTGCCACACGGTCCGGGACAGGGGAATATAGCAATCAGCCCCAGCATTTT. Its protein is CATRSGTGEYSNQPQHF.

The chain joins TRBV6-1 to TRBJ2-1; a weak D match, TRBD1 (5 bases). The germline gives CDR1 MNHNS, CDR2 SASEGT. V was shortened by 7 bases and J by 5 bases, with 15 bases between the two germline ends. The CDR3 runs to 14 residues. As DNA, the CDR3 is TGTGCCAGCATTCTGGGGCAGACACACAATGAGCAGTTCTTC. This codes for CASILGQTHNEQFF.

The chain carries TRBV7-2 and TRBJ1-2, with 10 bases that match TRBD1. The V segment lost 5 bases and the J segment 6 bases; nucleotides outside the gene matches: 9. The germline V gene encodes CDR1 SGHTA and CDR2 FQGNSA. This CDR3 is built from 15 residues. This CDR3 reads CASSATTGGGHGYTF. CDR3 DNA: TGTGCCAGCAGCGCTACGACAGGGGGCGGTCATGGCTACACCTTC.

This clone came up many times. The rearrangement joins TRBV6-1 to TRBJ2-7; TRBD1 is a possible D gene (7 bases). CDR1 is MNHNS and CDR2 is SASEGT in the germline V gene. V gave up 6 bases and J gave up 3 bases, with 18 bases separating them. This CDR3 region has 15 residues. In DNA, the CDR3 is TGTGCCAGCAGACTGTACGCGGGACAGAACTACGAGCAGTACTTC. Translating it yields CASRLYAGQNYEQYF.

In DNA, the CDR3 is TGTGCCAGCAGTTTCAGGGGCCCTTCTAACTATGGCTACACCTTC. It encodes CASSFRGPSNYGYTF. The chain employs TRBV28 and TRBJ1-2; TRBD1 might be the D (6 bases). From germline, CDR1 is MDHEN and CDR2 SYDVKM. Trimming cost V 3 bases and J 0 bases, with 11 bases left between them. This CDR3 contains 15 residues.

The gene calls are TRBV11-2 and TRBJ1-1, with a tentative D call TRBD1 (5 bases). CDR1 and CDR2 (germline): SGHAT, FQNNGV. Trimming stripped 0 bases from V and 5 bases from J, with 10 bases between. The CDR3 totals 14 residues. CDR3 region: CASSLDGGRTEAFF. The CDR3 nucleotides read TGTGCCAGCAGCTTAGACGGGGGTAGGACTGAAGCTTTCTTT.

This sequence joins TRBV7-9 and TRBJ2-2; TRBD1 might be the D (5 bases). Germline-derived CDR1 and CDR2 are SEHNR and FQNEAQ (reference sequence). With 5 bases removed from V and 4 bases from J, the gap between germline ends came to 11 bases. The CDR3 contains 14 residues. DNA for the CDR3: TGTGCCAGCAGCACTGTTCAGGGCACCGGGGAGCTGTTTTTT. It specifies CASSTVQGTGELFF.

J is TRBJ1-5 and V is TRBV28, with 9 bases matching TRBD1. The CDR3 sequence is 12 residues long. CDR1 is MDHEN and CDR2 is SYDVKM in the germline V gene. V gave up 10 bases and J gave up 8 bases; unmatched junction bases: 6. The CDR3 protein is CATGDRVKPQHF. In nucleotides, the CDR3 is TGTGCCACCGGGGACAGGGTCAAGCCCCAGCATTTT.

This clone came up a few times. V usage is TRBV14 and J usage is TRBJ2-7, with D maybe TRBD2 (6 bases). With 4 bases removed from V and 3 bases from J, the gap between germline ends came to 10 bases. CDR1 is SGHDN, CDR2 FVKESK, per germline. The CDR3 contains 13 residues. The CDR3 region has the DNA TGTGCCAGCAGCCTGGGACTCAACTACGAGCAGTACTTC. Its protein product is CASSLGLNYEQYF.

The chain carries TRBV18 and TRBJ1-2; D remains ambiguous. The ends were cut back, 2 bases at V and 4 bases at J, with 8 bases in the middle. CDR3 length: 13 amino acids. Germline lookup yields CDR1 KGHSH and CDR2 LQKENI. CDR3 in amino acids: CASSPGVVYGYTF. The CDR3 DNA sequence: TGTGCCAGCTCACCAGGGGTCGTCTATGGCTACACCTTC.

This clone was observed a few times. Additional DNA sequences in this sample encode the identical CDR3. The J gene is TRBJ2-5, the V gene TRBV29-1, with 9 bases aligning to TRBD1. J was trimmed by 3 bases and V by 4 bases; bases with no gene match: 0. The CDR3 consists of 12 residues. Germline-derived CDR1 and CDR2 are SQVTM and ANQGSEA. The CDR3 nucleotides are TGCAGCGTTGGACAGGGGGAAGAGACCCAGTACTTC. It specifies CSVGQGEETQYF.

J is TRBJ2-7 and V is TRBV28, with D maybe TRBD1 (6 bases). CDR3 length equals 15 residues. The V gene lost 4 bases and the J gene lost 2 bases, with 15 bases spanning the gap. Germline CDR1 is MDHEN and CDR2 is SYDVKM. CDR3 coding DNA: TGTGCCAGCAGTTCTGGGGGCGGAGTGGCCTACGAGCAGTACTTC. Translating it yields CASSSGGGVAYEQYF.